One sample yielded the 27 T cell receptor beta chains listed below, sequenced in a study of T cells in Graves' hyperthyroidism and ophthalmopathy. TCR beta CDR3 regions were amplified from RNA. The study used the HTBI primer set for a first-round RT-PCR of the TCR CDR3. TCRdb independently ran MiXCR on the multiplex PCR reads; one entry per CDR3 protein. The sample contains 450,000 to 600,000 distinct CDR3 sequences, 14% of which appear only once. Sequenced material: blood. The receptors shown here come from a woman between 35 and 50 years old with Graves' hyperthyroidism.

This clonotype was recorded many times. CDR3 amino acids: CASSLFVGSSNQPQHF. The CDR3 DNA is TGTGCCAGCAGTTTATTTGTGGGCAGTAGCAATCAGCCCCAGCATTTT. The V and J genes are TRBV28 and TRBJ1-5; D not certain. The length of the CDR3 is 16 residues. Germline V gene lookup returns CDR1 MDHEN and CDR2 SYDVKM. Trimming left V 1 base short and J 0 bases short, with 10 bases between.

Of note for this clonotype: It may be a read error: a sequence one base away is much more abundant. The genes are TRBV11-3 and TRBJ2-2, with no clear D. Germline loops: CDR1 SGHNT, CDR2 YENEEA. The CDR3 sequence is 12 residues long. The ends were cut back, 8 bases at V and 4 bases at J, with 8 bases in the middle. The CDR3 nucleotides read TGTGCCAGCGGCTCAGCCACCGGGGAGCTGTTTTTT. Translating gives CASGSATGELFF.

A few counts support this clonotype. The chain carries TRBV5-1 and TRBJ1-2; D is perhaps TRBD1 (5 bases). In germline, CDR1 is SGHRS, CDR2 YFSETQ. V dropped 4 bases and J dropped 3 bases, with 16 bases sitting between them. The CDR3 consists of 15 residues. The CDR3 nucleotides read TGCGCCAGCAGCCGGGACGGCCAGGGCGACTATGGCTACACCTTC. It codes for CASSRDGQGDYGYTF.

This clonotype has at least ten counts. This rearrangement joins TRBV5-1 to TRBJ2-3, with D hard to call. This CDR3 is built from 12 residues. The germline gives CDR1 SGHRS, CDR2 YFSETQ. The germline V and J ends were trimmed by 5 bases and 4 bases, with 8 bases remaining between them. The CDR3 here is CASRESADTQYF. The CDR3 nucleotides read TGCGCCAGCAGGGAAAGTGCAGATACGCAGTATTTT. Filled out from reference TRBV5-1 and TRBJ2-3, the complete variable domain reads KAGVTQTPRYLIKTRGQQVTLSCSPISGHRSVSWYQQTPGQGLQFLFEYFSETQRNKGNFPGRFSGRQFSNSRSEMNVSTLELGDSALYLCASRESADTQYFGPGTRLTVL.

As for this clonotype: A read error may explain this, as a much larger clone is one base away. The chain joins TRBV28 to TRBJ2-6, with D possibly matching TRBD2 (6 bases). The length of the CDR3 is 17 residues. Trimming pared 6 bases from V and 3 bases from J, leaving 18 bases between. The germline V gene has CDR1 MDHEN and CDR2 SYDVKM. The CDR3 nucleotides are TGTGCCAGCAGGTCAGCCACCGGGAGCTTTGGGGCCAACGTCCTGACTTTC. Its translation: CASRSATGSFGANVLTF. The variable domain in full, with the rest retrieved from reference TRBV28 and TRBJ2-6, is DVKVTQSSRYLVKRTGEKVFLECVQDMDHENMFWYRQDPGLGLRLIYFSYDVKMKEKGDIPEGYSVSREKKERFSLILESASTNQTSMYLCASRSATGSFGANVLTFGAGSRLTVL.

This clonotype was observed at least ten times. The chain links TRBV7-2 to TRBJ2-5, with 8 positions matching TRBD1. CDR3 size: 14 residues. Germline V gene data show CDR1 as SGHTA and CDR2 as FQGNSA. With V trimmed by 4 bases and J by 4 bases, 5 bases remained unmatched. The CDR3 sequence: CASSSGRGRETQYF. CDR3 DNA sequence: TGTGCCAGCAGCTCGGGCAGGGGGCGAGAGACCCAGTACTTC.

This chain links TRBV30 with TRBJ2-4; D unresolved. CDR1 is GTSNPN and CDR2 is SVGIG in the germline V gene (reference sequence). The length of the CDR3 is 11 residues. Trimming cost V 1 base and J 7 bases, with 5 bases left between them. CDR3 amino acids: CAWSDTNIQYF. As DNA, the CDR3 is TGTGCCTGGAGTGACACTAACATTCAGTACTTC.

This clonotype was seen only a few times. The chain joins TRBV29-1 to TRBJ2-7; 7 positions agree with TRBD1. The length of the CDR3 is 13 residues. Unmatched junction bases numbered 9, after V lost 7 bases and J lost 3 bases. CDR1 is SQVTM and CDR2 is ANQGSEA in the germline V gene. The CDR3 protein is CSGDYQGDYEQYF. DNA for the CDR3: TGCAGCGGGGATTACCAGGGGGACTACGAGCAGTACTTC.

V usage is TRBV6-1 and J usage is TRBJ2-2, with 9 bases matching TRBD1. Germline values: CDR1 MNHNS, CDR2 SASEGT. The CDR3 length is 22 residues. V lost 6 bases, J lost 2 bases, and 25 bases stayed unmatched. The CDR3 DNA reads TGTGCCAGCAGCATTCCAGGAACTCGACAGGGGGAGGCCCAAGGTAACACCGGGGAGCTGTTTTTT. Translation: CASSIPGTRQGEAQGNTGELFF.

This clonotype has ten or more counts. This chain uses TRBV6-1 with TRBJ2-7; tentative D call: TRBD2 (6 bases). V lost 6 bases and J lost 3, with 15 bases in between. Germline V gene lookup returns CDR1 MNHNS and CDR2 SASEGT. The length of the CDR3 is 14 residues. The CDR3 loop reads CASRARLGYYEQYF. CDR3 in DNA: TGTGCCAGCAGAGCCCGACTAGGATACTACGAGCAGTACTTC.

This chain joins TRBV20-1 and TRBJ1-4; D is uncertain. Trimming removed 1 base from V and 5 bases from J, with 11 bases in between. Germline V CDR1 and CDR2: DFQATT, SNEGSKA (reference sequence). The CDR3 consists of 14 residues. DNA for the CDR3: TGCAGTGCTAGAGTCCGAAGAGACAATGAAAAACTGTTTTTT. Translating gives CSARVRRDNEKLFF.

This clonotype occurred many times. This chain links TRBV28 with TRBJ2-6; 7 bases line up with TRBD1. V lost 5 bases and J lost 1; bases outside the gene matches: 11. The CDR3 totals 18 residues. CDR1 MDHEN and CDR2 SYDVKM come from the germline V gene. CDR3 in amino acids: CASSPRQGSLSGANVLTF. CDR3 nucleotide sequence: TGTGCCAGCAGTCCTCGACAGGGCTCTTTGTCTGGGGCCAACGTCCTGACTTTC. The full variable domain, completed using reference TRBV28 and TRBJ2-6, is DVKVTQSSRYLVKRTGEKVFLECVQDMDHENMFWYRQDPGLGLRLIYFSYDVKMKEKGDIPEGYSVSREKKERFSLILESASTNQTSMYLCASSPRQGSLSGANVLTFGAGSRLTVL.

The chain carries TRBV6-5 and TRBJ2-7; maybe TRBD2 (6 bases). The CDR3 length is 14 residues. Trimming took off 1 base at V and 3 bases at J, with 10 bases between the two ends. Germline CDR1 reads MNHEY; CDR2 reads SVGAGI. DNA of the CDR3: TGTGCCAGCAGTTACTTCGGGGGAGACTACGAGCAGTACTTC. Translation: CASSYFGGDYEQYF.

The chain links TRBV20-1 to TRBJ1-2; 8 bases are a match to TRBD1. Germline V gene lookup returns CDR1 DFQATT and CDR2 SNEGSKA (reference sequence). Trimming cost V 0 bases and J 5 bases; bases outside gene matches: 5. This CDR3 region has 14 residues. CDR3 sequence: CSARDWGQDYGYTF. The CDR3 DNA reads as TGCAGTGCTAGAGATTGGGGACAGGATTATGGCTACACCTTC.

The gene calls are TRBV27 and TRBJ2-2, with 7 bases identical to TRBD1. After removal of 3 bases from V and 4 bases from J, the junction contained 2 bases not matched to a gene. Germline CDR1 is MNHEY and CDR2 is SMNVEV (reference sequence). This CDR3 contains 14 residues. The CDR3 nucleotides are TGTGCCAGCAGTTTGTGGGACAGCACCGGGGAGCTGTTTTTT. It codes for CASSLWDSTGELFF.

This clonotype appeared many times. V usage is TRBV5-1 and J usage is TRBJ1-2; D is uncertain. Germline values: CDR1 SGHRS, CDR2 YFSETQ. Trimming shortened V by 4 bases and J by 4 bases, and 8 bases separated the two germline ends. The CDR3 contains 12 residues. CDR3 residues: CASSQEGYGYTF. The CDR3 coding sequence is TGCGCCAGCAGCCAGGAGGGCTATGGCTACACCTTC.

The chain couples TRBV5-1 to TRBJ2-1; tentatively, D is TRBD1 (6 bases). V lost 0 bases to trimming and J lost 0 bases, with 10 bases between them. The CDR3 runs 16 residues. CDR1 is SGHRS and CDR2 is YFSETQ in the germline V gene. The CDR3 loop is CASSLGGGSSYNEQFF. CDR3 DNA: TGCGCCAGCAGCTTGGGAGGGGGAAGCTCCTACAATGAGCAGTTCTTC.

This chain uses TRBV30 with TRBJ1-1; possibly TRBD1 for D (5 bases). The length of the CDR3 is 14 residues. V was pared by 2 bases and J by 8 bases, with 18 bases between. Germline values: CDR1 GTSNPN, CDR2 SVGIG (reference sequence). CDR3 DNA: TGTGCCTGGAGTTTAGGTGGGGCGGCCGTGGAAGCTTTCTTT. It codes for CAWSLGGAAVEAFF.

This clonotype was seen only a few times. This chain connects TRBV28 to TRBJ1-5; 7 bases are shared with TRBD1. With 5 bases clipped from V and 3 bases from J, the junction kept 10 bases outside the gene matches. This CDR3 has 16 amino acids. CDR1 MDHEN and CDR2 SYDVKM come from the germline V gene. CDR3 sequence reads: CASSPPTGLVNQPQHF. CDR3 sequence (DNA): TGTGCCAGCAGTCCCCCGACAGGGCTGGTCAATCAGCCCCAGCATTTT.

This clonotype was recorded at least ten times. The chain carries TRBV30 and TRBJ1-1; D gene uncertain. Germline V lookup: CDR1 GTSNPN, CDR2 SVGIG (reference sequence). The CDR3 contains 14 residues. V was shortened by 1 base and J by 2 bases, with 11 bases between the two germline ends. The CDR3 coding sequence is TGTGCCTGGAGTGCGGGAGGTCCAAACACTGAAGCTTTCTTT. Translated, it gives CAWSAGGPNTEAFF.

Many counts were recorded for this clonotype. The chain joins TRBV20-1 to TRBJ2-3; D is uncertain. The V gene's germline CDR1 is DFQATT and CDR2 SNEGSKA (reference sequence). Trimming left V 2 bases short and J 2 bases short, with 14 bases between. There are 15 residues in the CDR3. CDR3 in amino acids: CSARRQRATTDTQYF. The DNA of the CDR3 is TGCAGTGCTAGACGGCAGAGAGCCACCACAGATACGCAGTATTTT.

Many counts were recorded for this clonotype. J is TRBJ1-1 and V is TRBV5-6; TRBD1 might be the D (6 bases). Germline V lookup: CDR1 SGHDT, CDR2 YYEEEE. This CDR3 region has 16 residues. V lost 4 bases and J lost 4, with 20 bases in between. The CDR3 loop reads CASSQQGLLRGTEAFF. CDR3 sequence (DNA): TGTGCCAGCAGCCAACAGGGACTCCTACGGGGCACTGAAGCTTTCTTT. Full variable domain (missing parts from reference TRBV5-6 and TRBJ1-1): DAGVTQSPTHLIKTRGQQVTLRCSPKSGHDTVSWYQQALGQGPQFIFQYYEEEERQRGNFPDRFSGHQFPNYSSELNVNALLLGDSALYLCASSQQGLLRGTEAFFGQGTRLTVV.

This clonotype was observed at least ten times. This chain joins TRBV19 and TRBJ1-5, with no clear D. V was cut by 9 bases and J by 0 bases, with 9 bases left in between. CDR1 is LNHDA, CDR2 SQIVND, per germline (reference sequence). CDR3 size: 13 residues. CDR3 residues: CASSPFSNQPQHF. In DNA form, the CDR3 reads TGTGCCAGCAGCCCTTTTAGCAATCAGCCCCAGCATTTT.

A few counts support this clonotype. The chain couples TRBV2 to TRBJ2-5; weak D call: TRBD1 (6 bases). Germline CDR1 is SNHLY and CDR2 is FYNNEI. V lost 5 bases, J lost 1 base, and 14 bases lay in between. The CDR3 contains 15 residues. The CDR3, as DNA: TGTGCCAGCAGTAGGACAGTCGGTATCCAAGAGACCCAGTACTTC. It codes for CASSRTVGIQETQYF.

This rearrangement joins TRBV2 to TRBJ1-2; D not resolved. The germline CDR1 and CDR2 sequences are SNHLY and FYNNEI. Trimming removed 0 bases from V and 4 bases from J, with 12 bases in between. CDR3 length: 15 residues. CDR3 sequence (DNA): TGTGCCAGCAGTGAAGCTGGCCAGGTAGTCTATGGCTACACCTTC. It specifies CASSEAGQVVYGYTF.

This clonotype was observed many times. The CDR3 reads CASSLSGGPNTEAFF. CDR3 DNA: TGTGCCAGCAGTTTATCGGGGGGGCCCAACACTGAAGCTTTCTTT. This chain connects TRBV27 to TRBJ1-1, with a weak D call TRBD1 (6 bases). The ends were cut back, 0 bases at V and 2 bases at J, with 10 bases in the middle. Germline-derived CDR1 and CDR2 are MNHEY and SMNVEV (reference sequence). This CDR3 contains 15 residues.

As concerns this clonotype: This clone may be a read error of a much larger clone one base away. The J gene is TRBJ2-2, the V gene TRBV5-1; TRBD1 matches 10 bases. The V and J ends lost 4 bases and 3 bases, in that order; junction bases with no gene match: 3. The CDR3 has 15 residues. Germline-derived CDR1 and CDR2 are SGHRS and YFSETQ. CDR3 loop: CASSPGTGDTGELFF. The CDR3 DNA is TGCGCCAGCAGCCCCGGGACAGGGGACACCGGGGAGCTGTTTTTT.